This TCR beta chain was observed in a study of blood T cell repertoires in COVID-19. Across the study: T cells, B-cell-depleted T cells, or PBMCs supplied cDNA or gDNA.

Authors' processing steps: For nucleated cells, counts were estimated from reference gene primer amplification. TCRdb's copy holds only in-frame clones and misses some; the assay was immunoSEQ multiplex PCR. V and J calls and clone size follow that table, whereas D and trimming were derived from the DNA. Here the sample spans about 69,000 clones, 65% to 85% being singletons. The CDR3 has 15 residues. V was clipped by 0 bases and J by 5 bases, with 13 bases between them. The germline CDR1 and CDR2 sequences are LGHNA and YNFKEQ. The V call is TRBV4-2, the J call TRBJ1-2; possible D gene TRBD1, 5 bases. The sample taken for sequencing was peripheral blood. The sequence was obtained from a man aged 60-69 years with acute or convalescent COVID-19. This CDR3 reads CASSQDTREGYGYTF. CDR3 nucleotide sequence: TGTGCCAGCAGCCAAGATACCAGGGAGGGATATGGCTACACCTTC.